What follows are 13 T cell receptor beta chains derived from one specimen sequenced in a study of CXCR3-negative and CXCR3-positive naive CD8 T cells. All TRB cDNA libraries came from 5' RACE performed with UMI labels. From the 5' RACE reads, TCRdb lists one entry per CDR3 protein and no DNA. This sample's table has 150,000 or so distinct CDR3 sequences. The specimen sequenced was naive CXCR3- CD8+ T cells from blood. Subset: CD45RO-CCR7+CD27+CD95- naive CD8+ T cells lacking CXCR3 (TNR3-). These receptors originate from a human donor in good health. Some clones in this sample may be carry-over from other donors' samples.

The rearrangement links TRBV30 to TRBJ2-6; lacking DNA, the TRBD1 call made by TCRdb goes unchecked. CDR3 size: 18 residues. Germline assignment: CDR1 GTSNPN and CDR2 SVGIG (reference sequence). The chain's CDR3 is CAWSWGGTGLSGANVLTF.

The chain couples TRBV9 to TRBJ2-1; TCRdb reports TRBD2, a call that lacks DNA to check it against. The CDR3 length is 16 residues. Germline CDR1 SGDLS, CDR2 YYNGEE. CDR3 amino acids: CASSVGLAGGMNEQFF. The full variable domain, rest sourced from reference TRBV9 and TRBJ2-1, is DSGVTQTPKHLITATGQRVTLRCSPRSGDLSVYWYQQSLDQGLQFLIQYYNGEERAKGNILERFSAQQFPDLHSELNLSSLELGDSALYFCASSVGLAGGMNEQFFGPGTRLTVL.

CDR3 sequence reads: CSARDWGQAKWNEQFF. The chain uses TRBV20-1 and TRBJ2-1; the TCRdb D gene call, TRBD1, has no DNA to confirm it. This CDR3 spans 16 amino acids. Per the germline V gene, CDR1 is DFQATT and CDR2 is SNEGSKA (reference sequence).

This chain joins TRBV29-1 and TRBJ2-3; TCRdb gives TRBD1 as the D gene, but with no DNA this cannot be confirmed. Germline lookup yields CDR1 SQVTM and CDR2 ANQGSEA. The CDR3 spans 16 residues. The CDR3: CSVEASSGTHTDTQYF.

The CDR3 is CASSRRDRVAPYEQYF. The V gene is TRBV18, the J gene TRBJ2-7; TCRdb calls TRBD1, which cannot be checked without DNA. This CDR3 contains 16 residues. Germline CDR1 and CDR2: KGHSH and LQKENI.

This rearrangement joins TRBV6-1 to TRBJ2-1; the D gene TCRdb calls, TRBD2, cannot be checked with no DNA. The CDR3 runs to 15 residues. Looked up from germline, CDR1 is MNHNS and CDR2 is SASEGT. CDR3 loop: CASSEASGGVNEQFF.

The J gene is TRBJ2-1, the V gene TRBV2; TCRdb selects TRBD2, and the lack of DNA leaves this call unchecked. The germline gives CDR1 SNHLY, CDR2 FYNNEI. This CDR3 is built from 17 residues. The CDR3 sequence: CASSESERGYSYNEQFF.

The CDR3 is CASSRPSVAETQYF. The rearrangement joins TRBV7-9 to TRBJ2-5; TCRdb designates TRBD1, a call that cannot be tested without DNA. Germline lookup yields CDR1 SEHNR and CDR2 FQNEAQ (reference sequence). This CDR3 is 14 amino acids long.

This chain uses TRBV6-5 with TRBJ2-1; the D gene TCRdb calls, TRBD2, cannot be checked with no DNA. In germline, CDR1 is MNHEY, CDR2 SVGAGI. This CDR3 is 13 amino acids long. The CDR3 region is CASSYGPDNEQFF.

The V gene is TRBV5-5, the J gene TRBJ2-1; the D call of TRBD2 rests on TCRdb alone, since no DNA is present to check it. Looked up from germline, CDR1 is SGHKS and CDR2 is YYEKEE (reference sequence). This CDR3 spans 17 amino acids. CDR3 in amino acids: CASSFGQAGLAGNEQFF.

The rearrangement uses TRBV28 and TRBJ2-7; checking the TCRdb D call of TRBD1 is not possible without DNA. This CDR3 contains 16 residues. CDR1 and CDR2 (germline): MDHEN, SYDVKM. The CDR3 region is CASSPLLTATYYEQYF.

CDR3 amino acids: CASSPRTGYDEQFF. The rearrangement uses TRBV14 and TRBJ2-1; TCRdb's D call of TRBD1 is untestable without DNA. Germline CDR1 is SGHDN and CDR2 is FVKESK. The CDR3 totals 14 residues.

The CDR3 sequence: CASSPPAGSYEQYF. The rearrangement joins TRBV5-5 to TRBJ2-7; TCRdb outputs TRBD1, but without DNA this stays unchecked. The CDR3 spans 14 residues. Germline values: CDR1 SGHKS, CDR2 YYEKEE (reference sequence).